This paragraph covers one T cell receptor beta chain sequence. This specimen comes from a study of cytomegalovirus exposure and HLA in healthy donors. The primer mix had 60 Vbeta and 13 Jbeta primers. Measured with immunoSEQ multiplex PCR; TCRdb has only the in-frame clones, and not every one. The data hold tens of thousands of clones, with over 60% observed a single time. V lost 6 bases and J 7 bases, leaving 12 bases between the germline ends. This CDR3 has 13 residues. The germline CDR1 and CDR2 sequences are MDHEN and SYDVKM. The rearrangement uses TRBV28 and TRBJ1-4; D is undetermined. This TCR was recovered from a man aged 40-50 years in good health and CMV-seronegative. The specimen was PBMCs. CDR3 region: CASRTSGGEKLFF. The CDR3, as DNA: TGTGCCAGCAGGACATCAGGTGGTGAAAAACTGTTTTTT.